This TCR beta chain was profiled in a study of OX40 agonist ivuxolimab in advanced cancers. Notes on the study in general: In a subset of nonresponders, normalized T-cell clonal expansion was also low. Among the lowest levels of clonal expansion were found in partial responders at 0.1-3.0 mg/kg.

V was trimmed by 3 bases and J by 3 bases, leaving 11 bases between them. This CDR3 comprises 14 residues. Germline loops: CDR1 KGHSH, CDR2 LQKENI. Sequencing used immunoSEQ multiplex PCR; TCRdb keeps in-frame clones, though not all of them. The sample yields 52,000 or so clones, 65% to 85% seen once. Note on this clone: Antigen: not known.

The cohort excluded patients with autoimmune disease history or systemic immunosuppression. The TCR originated in an adult with an advanced solid tumor such as melanoma, head and neck, liver or kidney cancer. V usage is TRBV18 and J usage is TRBJ1-1; D remains unclear. The sample consisted of CD4+ or CD8+ T cells sorted from blood, taken in a trial of the OX40 agonist ivuxolimab. The CDR3 reads CASSPRQLDTEAFF. For the CDR3, the DNA is TGTGCCAGCTCACCTAGGCAGTTAGACACTGAAGCTTTCTTT.